These T cell receptor beta chains were read from a single sample in a study of T cells in localized non-small cell lung cancer. TCRdb's table, derived via immunoSEQ multiplex PCR, lists solely in-frame clones and lacks some. The table includes some 71,000 clones, about four fifths detected once. The source material was peripheral blood, sampled before any cancer treatment. The receptors originated from a female donor of 60 years or more with stage I lung adenocarcinoma. Each CDR3 is given without its conserved first and last residue. Fields, in order: J gene, V gene, CDR3 protein.

j_gene: TRBJ2-7
v_gene: TRBV11-3
CDR3aa: ASSSRSTSGEQY

j_gene: TRBJ2-1
v_gene: TRBV19
CDR3aa: ASSMTSGSFSYNEQF

j_gene: TRBJ2-7
v_gene: TRBV6-5
CDR3aa: ASSYSRTGATYEQY

j_gene: TRBJ1-2
v_gene: TRBV2
CDR3aa: ASIIDRGRYGYT

j_gene: TRBJ2-2
v_gene: TRBV10-3
CDR3aa: AIRGTGGPGGELF

j_gene: TRBJ2-1
v_gene: TRBV11-3
CDR3aa: ASANLGYNEQF

j_gene: TRBJ2-7
v_gene: TRBV19
CDR3aa: ASSLAGGDSYEQY

j_gene: TRBJ1-2
v_gene: TRBV14
CDR3aa: ASSPIGGKLYGYT

j_gene: TRBJ1-3
v_gene: TRBV30
CDR3aa: AWSLGQRGNTIY

j_gene: TRBJ2-3
v_gene: TRBV5-1
CDR3aa: ASSLAALTDTQY

j_gene: TRBJ2-6
v_gene: TRBV28
CDR3aa: ASSLYPGKIRAGANVLT

j_gene: TRBJ2-3
v_gene: TRBV5-4
CDR3aa: ASSLVRLAATTDTQY

j_gene: TRBJ1-6
v_gene: TRBV7-9
CDR3aa: ASSLQQGQSPLH

j_gene: TRBJ1-6
v_gene: TRBV6-5
CDR3aa: ASGRRYNSPLH

j_gene: TRBJ1-5
v_gene: TRBV6-6
CDR3aa: ASRNPGGQPQH

j_gene: TRBJ1-5
v_gene: TRBV6-5
CDR3aa: ASSPDSIQPQH

j_gene: TRBJ2-7
v_gene: TRBV18
CDR3aa: ASSPRSGSYEQY

j_gene: TRBJ1-1
v_gene: TRBV6-5
CDR3aa: ASSRGHPNTEAF

j_gene: TRBJ2-7
v_gene: TRBV30
CDR3aa: AWRQRLAGVNEQY

j_gene: TRBJ1-1
v_gene: TRBV7-9
CDR3aa: ASSLNSMNTEAF

j_gene: TRBJ1-3
v_gene: TRBV7-9
CDR3aa: ASSKGYSGNTIY

j_gene: TRBJ2-7
v_gene: TRBV5-1
CDR3aa: ASSLSGTGGDEQY

j_gene: TRBJ2-2
v_gene: TRBV6-1
CDR3aa: ASRASGGAGELF

j_gene: TRBJ2-5
v_gene: TRBV2
CDR3aa: ASRKLAGGPLQETQY

j_gene: TRBJ2-3
v_gene: TRBV28
CDR3aa: ASSLLGGGYADTQY

j_gene: TRBJ1-5
v_gene: TRBV15
CDR3aa: ATSRYQPQH

j_gene: TRBJ2-1
v_gene: TRBV19
CDR3aa: ASSIAAGEYNEQF

j_gene: TRBJ1-2
v_gene: TRBV21-1
CDR3aa: ASTRPLTGNYGYT

j_gene: TRBJ1-5
v_gene: TRBV19
CDR3aa: ASRWTGNNQPQH

j_gene: TRBJ2-2
v_gene: TRBV7-6
CDR3aa: ASSRAGAWVGELF

j_gene: TRBJ1-6
v_gene: TRBV15
CDR3aa: ATSRPRDRGRRNSPLH

j_gene: TRBJ2-7
v_gene: TRBV21-1
CDR3aa: ASSKIAGQTYEQY

j_gene: TRBJ2-1
v_gene: TRBV9
CDR3aa: ASSAQVRMVEQF

j_gene: TRBJ2-5
v_gene: TRBV15
CDR3aa: ATSRGLAGQQGTQY

j_gene: TRBJ2-7
v_gene: TRBV27
CDR3aa: ASSRQGQGAYEQY